This section outlines one TCR beta chain sequence together with its context. Germline loops: CDR1 SEHNR, CDR2 FQNEAQ (reference sequence). The length of the CDR3 is 13 residues. V dropped 1 base and J dropped 9 bases, with 10 bases sitting between them. This study enrolled people aged 18 to 89 from roughly 22 US geographic areas. Categorization into cohorts depended on clinical history that participants reported. Cohort 3 donors counted as recovered after two negative PCRs, clearance, or resolved symptoms. The entry originates in a study of blood T cell repertoires in COVID-19. In the study's own analysis: Cell counts per sample came from amplifying reference gene primers. Here immunoSEQ multiplex PCR was the method, and the copy in TCRdb shows in-frame clones only, minus some. The V and J calls and clone size are taken from that table; D and trimming were inferred from the DNA. The sample lists hundreds of thousands of clones, 75% to 90% occurring once.

Sequences were obtained from PBMCs or T cells enriched from blood (not recorded which). The rearrangement joins TRBV7-9 to TRBJ2-1; D remains ambiguous. This receptor was taken from a young man who had recovered from COVID-19. In nucleotides, the CDR3 is TGTGCCAGCAGCTTAGTGTCCCTCTCTGAGCAGTTCTTC. Translated: CASSLVSLSEQFF. Full variable domain (missing parts from reference TRBV7-9 and TRBJ2-1): DTGVSQNPRHKITKRGQNVTFRCDPISEHNRLYWYRQTLGQGPEFLTYFQNEAQLEKSRLLSDRFSAERPKGSFSTLEIQRTEQGDSAMYLCASSLVSLSEQFFGPGTRLTVL.